One sample yielded the 5 T cell receptor beta chains listed below, sequenced in a study of blood T cell repertoires in COVID-19. Sequencing was performed with immunoSEQ multiplex PCR; in TCRdb, only in-frame clones are kept and a portion is missing. The table lists 16,000 or so clones, 89% of them singletons. Sequencing was carried out using peripheral blood. The receptors here all came from a man at least 80 years old with acute or convalescent COVID-19.

This sequence joins TRBV6-1 and TRBJ1-6; unclear D gene. V was shortened by 2 bases and J by 14 bases, with 10 bases between the two germline ends. There are 12 residues in the CDR3. The germline V gene encodes CDR1 MNHNS and CDR2 SASEGT. This chain's CDR3 is CASSEPGITLHF. For the CDR3, the DNA is TGTGCCAGCAGTGAACCGGGGATCACCCTCCACTTT.

The J gene is TRBJ2-1, the V gene TRBV3-1 (or the pseudogene TRBV3-2); TRBD2 aligns across 12 bases. With V trimmed by 4 bases and J by 7 bases, 5 bases remained unmatched. This CDR3 has 15 amino acids. CDR1 is LGHDT, CDR2 YNNKEL, per germline (reference sequence). CDR3 residues: CASSPRTSGVNEQFF. In DNA form, the CDR3 reads TGTGCCAGCAGCCCCCGGACTAGCGGGGTGAATGAGCAGTTCTTC.

V usage is TRBV6-1 and J usage is TRBJ1-1; no definite D call. V was shortened by 3 bases and J by 3 bases, with 11 bases between the two germline ends. This CDR3 has 14 amino acids. The germline gives CDR1 MNHNS, CDR2 SASEGT. The CDR3 DNA is TGTGCCAGCAGTGACCCATCGGGGTACACTGAAGCTTTCTTT. Its protein product is CASSDPSGYTEAFF.

This clone came up once. The chain carries TRBV5-1 and TRBJ2-2; D is perhaps TRBD1 (6 bases). Per germline, CDR1 SGHRS and CDR2 YFSETQ. This CDR3 is built from 15 residues. Trimming took off 0 bases at V and 4 bases at J, with 10 bases between the two ends. The CDR3 nucleotides read TGCGCCAGCAGCTTGGGGGGACAACTCACCGGGGAGCTGTTTTTT. This codes for CASSLGGQLTGELFF.

The chain couples TRBV6-1 to TRBJ2-2, with 8 bases that match TRBD1. Germline assignment: CDR1 MNHNS and CDR2 SASEGT. V dropped 2 bases and J dropped 5; count of bases not matched to a gene: 4. The CDR3 runs 15 residues. For the CDR3, the DNA is TGTGCCAGCAGTGAAACTCAGGGGGCGACCGGGGAGCTGTTTTTT. Protein product: CASSETQGATGELFF.